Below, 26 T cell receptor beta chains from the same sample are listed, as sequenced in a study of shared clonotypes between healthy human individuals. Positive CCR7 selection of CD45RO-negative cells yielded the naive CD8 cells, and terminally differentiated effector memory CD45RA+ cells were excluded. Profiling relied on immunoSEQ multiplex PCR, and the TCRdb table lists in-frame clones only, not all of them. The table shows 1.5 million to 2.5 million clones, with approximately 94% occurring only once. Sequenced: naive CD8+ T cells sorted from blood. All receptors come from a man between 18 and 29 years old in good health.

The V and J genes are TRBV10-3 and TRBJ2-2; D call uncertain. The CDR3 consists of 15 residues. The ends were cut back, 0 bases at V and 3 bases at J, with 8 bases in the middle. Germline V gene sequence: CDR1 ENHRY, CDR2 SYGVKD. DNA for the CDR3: TGTGCCATCAGTGAGTCGAATTCCTACACCGGGGAGCTGTTTTTT. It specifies CAISESNSYTGELFF.

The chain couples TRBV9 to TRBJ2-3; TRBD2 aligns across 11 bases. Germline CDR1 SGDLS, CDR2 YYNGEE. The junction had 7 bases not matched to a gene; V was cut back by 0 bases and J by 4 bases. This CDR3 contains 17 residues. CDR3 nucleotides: TGTGCCAGCAGCGTAGACGGTAGCGGGGGGGGCGCAGATACGCAGTATTTT. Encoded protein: CASSVDGSGGGADTQYF. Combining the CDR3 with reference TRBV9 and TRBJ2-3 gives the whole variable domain DSGVTQTPKHLITATGQRVTLRCSPRSGDLSVYWYQQSLDQGLQFLIQYYNGEERAKGNILERFSAQQFPDLHSELNLSSLELGDSALYFCASSVDGSGGGADTQYFGPGTRLTVL.

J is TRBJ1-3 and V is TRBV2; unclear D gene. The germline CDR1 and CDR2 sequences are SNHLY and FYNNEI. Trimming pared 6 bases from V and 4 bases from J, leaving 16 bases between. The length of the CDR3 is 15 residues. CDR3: CASSDVSSPGNTIYF. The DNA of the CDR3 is TGTGCCAGCAGCGATGTCTCCTCCCCCGGAAACACCATATATTTT.

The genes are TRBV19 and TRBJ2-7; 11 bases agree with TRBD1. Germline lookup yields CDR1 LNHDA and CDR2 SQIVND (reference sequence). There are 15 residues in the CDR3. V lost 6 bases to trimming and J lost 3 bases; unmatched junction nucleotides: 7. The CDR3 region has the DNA TGTGCCAGTAGCCTTCGGGACAGGGGGGTCTACGAGCAGTACTTC. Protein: CASSLRDRGVYEQYF.

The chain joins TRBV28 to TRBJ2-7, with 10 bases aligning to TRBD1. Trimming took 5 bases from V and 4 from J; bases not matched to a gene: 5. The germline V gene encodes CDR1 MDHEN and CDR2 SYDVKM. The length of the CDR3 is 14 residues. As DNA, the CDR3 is TGTGCCAGCAGTGCGACAGGGGGCGAGTACGAGCAGTACTTC. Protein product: CASSATGGEYEQYF.

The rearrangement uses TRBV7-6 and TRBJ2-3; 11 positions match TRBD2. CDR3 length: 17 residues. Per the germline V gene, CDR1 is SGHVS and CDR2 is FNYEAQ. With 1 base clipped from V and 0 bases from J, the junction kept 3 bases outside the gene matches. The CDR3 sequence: CASSLVGLAASTDTQYF. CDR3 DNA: TGTGCCAGCAGCTTAGTGGGACTAGCGGCTAGCACAGATACGCAGTATTTT.

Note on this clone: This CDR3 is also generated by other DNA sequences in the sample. This CDR3 is CASSVQGGYEQYF. As DNA, the CDR3 is TGTGCCAGCAGCGTTCAAGGGGGTTACGAGCAGTACTTC. J is TRBJ2-7 and V is TRBV9; D may be TRBD1 (6 bases). CDR3 length: 13 residues. The germline CDR1 and CDR2 sequences are SGDLS and YYNGEE. V lost 2 bases, J lost 4 bases, and 10 bases lay in between.

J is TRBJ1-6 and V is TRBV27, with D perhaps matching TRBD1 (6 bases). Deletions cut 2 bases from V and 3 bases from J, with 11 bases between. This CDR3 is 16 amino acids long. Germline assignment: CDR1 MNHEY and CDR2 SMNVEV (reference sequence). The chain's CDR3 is CASSLQGGNYNSPLHF. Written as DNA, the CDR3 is TGTGCCAGCAGTTTACAAGGGGGAAACTATAATTCACCCCTCCACTTT.

CDR3 protein: CAISDSGSGANVLTF. CDR3 nucleotide sequence: TGTGCCATCAGTGACAGTGGATCTGGGGCCAACGTCCTGACTTTC. V is TRBV10-3 and J is TRBJ2-6; the D is unclear. The CDR3 runs to 15 residues. Germline CDR1 reads ENHRY; CDR2 reads SYGVKD. The V and J ends lost 3 bases and 1 base respectively, with 7 bases between them.

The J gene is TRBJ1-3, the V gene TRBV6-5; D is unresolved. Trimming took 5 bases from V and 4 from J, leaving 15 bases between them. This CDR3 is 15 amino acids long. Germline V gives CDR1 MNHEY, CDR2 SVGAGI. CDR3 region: CASSPGEGLGNTIYF. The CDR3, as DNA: TGTGCCAGCAGTCCAGGAGAAGGGCTAGGAAACACCATATATTTT.

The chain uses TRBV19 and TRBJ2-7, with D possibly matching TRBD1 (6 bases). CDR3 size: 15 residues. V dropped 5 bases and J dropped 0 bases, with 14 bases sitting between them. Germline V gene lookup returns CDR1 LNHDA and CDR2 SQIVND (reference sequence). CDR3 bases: TGTGCCAGTAGTTTGAGTACAGGGCCCTCCTACGAGCAGTACTTC. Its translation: CASSLSTGPSYEQYF. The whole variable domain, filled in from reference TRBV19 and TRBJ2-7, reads DGGITQSPKYLFRKEGQNVTLSCEQNLNHDAMYWYRQDPGQGLRLIYYSQIVNDFQKGDIAEGYSVSREKKESFPLTVTSAQKNPTAFYLCASSLSTGPSYEQYFGPGTRLTVT.

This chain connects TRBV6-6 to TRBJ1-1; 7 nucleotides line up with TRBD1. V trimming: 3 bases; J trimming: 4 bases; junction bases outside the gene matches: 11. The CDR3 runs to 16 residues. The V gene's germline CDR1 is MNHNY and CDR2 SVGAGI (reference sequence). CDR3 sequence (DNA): TGTGCCAGCAGTTATTTGTTAGGGGGCTATGGCACTGAAGCTTTCTTT. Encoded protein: CASSYLLGGYGTEAFF.

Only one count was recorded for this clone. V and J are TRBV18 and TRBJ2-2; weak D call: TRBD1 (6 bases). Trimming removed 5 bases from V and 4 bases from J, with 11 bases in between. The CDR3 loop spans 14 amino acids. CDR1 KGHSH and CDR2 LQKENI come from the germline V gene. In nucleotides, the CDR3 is TGTGCCAGCTCAGAGACAGGACCCACCGGGGAGCTGTTTTTT. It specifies CASSETGPTGELFF. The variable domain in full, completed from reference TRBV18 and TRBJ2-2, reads NAGVMQNPRHLVRRRGQEARLRCSPMKGHSHVYWYRQLPEEGLKFMVYLQKENIIDESGMPKERFSAEFPKEGPSILRIQQVVRGDSAAYFCASSETGPTGELFFGEGSRLTVL.

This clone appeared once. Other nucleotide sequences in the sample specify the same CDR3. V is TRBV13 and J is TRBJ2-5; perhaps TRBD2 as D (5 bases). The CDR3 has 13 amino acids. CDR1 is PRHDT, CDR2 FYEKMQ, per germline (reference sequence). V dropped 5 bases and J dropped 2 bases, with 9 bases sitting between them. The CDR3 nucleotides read TGTGCCAGCAGCCCCCGGGGACAAGAGACCCAGTACTTC. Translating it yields CASSPRGQETQYF.

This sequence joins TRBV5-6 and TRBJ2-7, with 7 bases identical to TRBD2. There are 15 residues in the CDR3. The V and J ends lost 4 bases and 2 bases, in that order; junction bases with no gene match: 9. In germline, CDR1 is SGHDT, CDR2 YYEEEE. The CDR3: CASSTRAGSPYEQYF. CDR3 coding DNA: TGTGCCAGCAGCACGAGAGCGGGATCCCCCTACGAGCAGTACTTC.

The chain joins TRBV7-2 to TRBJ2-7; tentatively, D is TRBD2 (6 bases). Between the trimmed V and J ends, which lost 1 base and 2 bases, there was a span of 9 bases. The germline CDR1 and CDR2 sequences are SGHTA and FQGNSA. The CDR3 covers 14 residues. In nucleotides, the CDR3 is TGTGCCAGCAGCTTAGTCCGGGGGACCTACGAGCAGTACTTC. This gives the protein CASSLVRGTYEQYF.

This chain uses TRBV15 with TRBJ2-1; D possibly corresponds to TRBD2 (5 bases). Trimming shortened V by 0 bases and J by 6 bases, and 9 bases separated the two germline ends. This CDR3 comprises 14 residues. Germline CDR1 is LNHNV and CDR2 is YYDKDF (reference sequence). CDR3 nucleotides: TGTGCCACCAGCAGAGATCCCCTAGCCAATGAGCAGTTCTTC. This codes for CATSRDPLANEQFF.

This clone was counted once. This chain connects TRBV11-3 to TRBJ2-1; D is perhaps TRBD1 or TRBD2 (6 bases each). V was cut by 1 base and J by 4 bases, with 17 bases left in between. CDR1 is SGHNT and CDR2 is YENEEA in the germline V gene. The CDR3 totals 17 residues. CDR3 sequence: CASSLGLAGHMYNEQFF. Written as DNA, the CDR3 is TGTGCCAGCAGCTTAGGTTTGGCGGGACACATGTACAATGAGCAGTTCTTC.

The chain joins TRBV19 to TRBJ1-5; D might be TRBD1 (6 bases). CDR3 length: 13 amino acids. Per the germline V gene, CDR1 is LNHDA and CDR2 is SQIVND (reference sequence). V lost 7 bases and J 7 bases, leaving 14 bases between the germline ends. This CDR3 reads CASTEGQRQPQHF. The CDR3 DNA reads TGTGCCAGTACCGAAGGACAGAGACAGCCCCAGCATTTT.

DNA for the CDR3: TGCGCCAGCAGCCAGATAAGGGCTAGCGGCTACGTTACTAGCACAGATACGCAGTATTTT. Its protein product is CASSQIRASGYVTSTDTQYF. The V call is TRBV4-1, the J call TRBJ2-3; 7 nucleotides match TRBD2. After removal of 3 bases from V and 0 bases from J, the junction contained 18 bases not matched to a gene. This CDR3 spans 20 amino acids. The germline gives CDR1 MGHRA, CDR2 YSYEKL.

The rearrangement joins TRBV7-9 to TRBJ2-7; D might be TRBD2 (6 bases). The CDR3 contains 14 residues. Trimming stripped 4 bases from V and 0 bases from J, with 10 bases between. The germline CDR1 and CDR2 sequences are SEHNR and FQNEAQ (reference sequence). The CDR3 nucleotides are TGTGCCAGCAGCTCCCGGGAGAACTCCTACGAGCAGTACTTC. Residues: CASSSRENSYEQYF.

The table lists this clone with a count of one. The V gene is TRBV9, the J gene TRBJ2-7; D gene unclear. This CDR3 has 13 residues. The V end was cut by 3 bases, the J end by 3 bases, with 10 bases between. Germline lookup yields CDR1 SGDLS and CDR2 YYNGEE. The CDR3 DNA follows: TGTGCCAGCAGCGCCCGACAAGGCTACGAGCAGTACTTC. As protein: CASSARQGYEQYF. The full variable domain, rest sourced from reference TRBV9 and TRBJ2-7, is DSGVTQTPKHLITATGQRVTLRCSPRSGDLSVYWYQQSLDQGLQFLIQYYNGEERAKGNILERFSAQQFPDLHSELNLSSLELGDSALYFCASSARQGYEQYFGPGTRLTVT.

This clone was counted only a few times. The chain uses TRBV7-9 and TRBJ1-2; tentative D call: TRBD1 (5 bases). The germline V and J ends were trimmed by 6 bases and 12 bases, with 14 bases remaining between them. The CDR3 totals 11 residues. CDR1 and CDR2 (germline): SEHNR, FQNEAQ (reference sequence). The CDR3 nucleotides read TGTGCCAGCAGTGAGTGGGGCCACCACACCTTC. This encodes CASSEWGHHTF. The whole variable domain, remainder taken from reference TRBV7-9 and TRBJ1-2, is DTGVSQNPRHKITKRGQNVTFRCDPISEHNRLYWYRQTLGQGPEFLTYFQNEAQLEKSRLLSDRFSAERPKGSFSTLEIQRTEQGDSAMYLCASSEWGHHTFGSGTRLTVV.

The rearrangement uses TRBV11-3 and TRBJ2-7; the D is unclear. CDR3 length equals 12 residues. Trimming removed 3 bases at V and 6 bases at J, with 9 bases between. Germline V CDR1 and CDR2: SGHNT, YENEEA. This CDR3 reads CASSFIAGEQYF. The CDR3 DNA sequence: TGTGCCAGCAGCTTCATCGCCGGCGAGCAGTACTTC.

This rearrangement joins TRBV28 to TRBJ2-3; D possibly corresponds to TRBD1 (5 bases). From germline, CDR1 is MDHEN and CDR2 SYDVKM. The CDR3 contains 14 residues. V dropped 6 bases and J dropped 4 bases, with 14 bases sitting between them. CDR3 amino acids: CASRTQGTSDTQYF. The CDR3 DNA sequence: TGTGCCAGCAGGACCCAGGGAACATCAGATACGCAGTATTTT.

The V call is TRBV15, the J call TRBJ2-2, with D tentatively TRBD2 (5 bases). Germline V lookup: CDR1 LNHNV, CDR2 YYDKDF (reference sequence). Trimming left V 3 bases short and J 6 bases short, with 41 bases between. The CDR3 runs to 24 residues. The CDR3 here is CATSRNPSVLGIFGVASLPGELFF. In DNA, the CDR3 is TGTGCCACCAGCAGGAACCCTTCGGTTCTTGGCATCTTCGGAGTGGCTAGCTTACCCGGGGAGCTGTTTTTT. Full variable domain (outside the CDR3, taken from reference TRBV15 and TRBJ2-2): DAMVIQNPRYQVTQFGKPVTLSCSQTLNHNVMYWYQQKSSQAPKLLFHYYDKDFNNEADTPDNFQSRRPNTSFCFLDIRSPGLGDTAMYLCATSRNPSVLGIFGVASLPGELFFGEGSRLTVL.